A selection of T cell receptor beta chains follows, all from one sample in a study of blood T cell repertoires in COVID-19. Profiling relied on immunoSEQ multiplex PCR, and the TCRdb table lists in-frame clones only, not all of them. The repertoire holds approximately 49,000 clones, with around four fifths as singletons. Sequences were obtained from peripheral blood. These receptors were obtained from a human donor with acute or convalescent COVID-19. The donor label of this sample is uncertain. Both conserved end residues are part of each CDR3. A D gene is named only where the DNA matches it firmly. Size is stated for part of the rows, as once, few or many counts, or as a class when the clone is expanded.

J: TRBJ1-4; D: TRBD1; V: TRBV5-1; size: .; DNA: TGCGCCAGCAGCAGTACAGGGGAAACGGGTTATGAAAAACTGTTTTTT; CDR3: CASSSTGETGYEKLFF
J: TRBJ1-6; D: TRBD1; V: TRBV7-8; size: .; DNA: TGTGCCAGCAGCCCGCGGACAGGGGGGTCCTATAATTCACCCCTCCACTTT; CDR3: CASSPRTGGSYNSPLHF
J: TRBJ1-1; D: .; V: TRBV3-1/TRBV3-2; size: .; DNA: TGTGCCAGCAGCCTTCCAGGGGCGAACACTGAAGCTTTCTTT; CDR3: CASSLPGANTEAFF
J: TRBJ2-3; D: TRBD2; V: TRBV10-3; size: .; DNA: TGTGCCATCAGTGAGTCGGGGGGGTATCAAGATACGCAGTATTTT; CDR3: CAISESGGYQDTQYF
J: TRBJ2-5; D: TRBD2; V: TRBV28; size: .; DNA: TGTGCCAGCAGCCAACTCGGGACTAGCGGGGGGGCAAAGACCCAGTACTTC; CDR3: CASSQLGTSGGAKTQYF
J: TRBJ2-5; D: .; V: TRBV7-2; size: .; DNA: TGTGCCAGCAGCCCGATGGGGGCCCGGGAGACCCAGTACTTC; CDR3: CASSPMGARETQYF
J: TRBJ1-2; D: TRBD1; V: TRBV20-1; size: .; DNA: TGCAGTGCTGGACAGGGATCTAGCTACACCTTC; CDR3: CSAGQGSSYTF
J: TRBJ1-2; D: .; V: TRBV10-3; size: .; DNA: TGTGCCATCAGTGAGTCTGGCGGGGCCGAACCTGGTGGCTACACCTTC; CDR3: CAISESGGAEPGGYTF
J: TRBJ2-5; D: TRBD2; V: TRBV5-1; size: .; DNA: TGCGCCAGCAGCTGGAATTTAGCGGGTGCTCAAGAGACCCAGTACTTC; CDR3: CASSWNLAGAQETQYF
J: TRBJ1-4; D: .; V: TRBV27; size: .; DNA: TGTGCCAGCAGTTTTTCTCGGGGAACTAATGAAAAACTGTTTTTT; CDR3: CASSFSRGTNEKLFF
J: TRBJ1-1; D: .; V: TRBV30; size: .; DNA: TGTGCATGGGGGCCGCGGGGAGCTTTCTTT; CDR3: CAWGPRGAFF
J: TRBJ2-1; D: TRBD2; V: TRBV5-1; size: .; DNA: TGCGCCAGCAGCTTTGGGCTAGCGGCTTACAATGAGCAGTTCTTC; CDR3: CASSFGLAAYNEQFF
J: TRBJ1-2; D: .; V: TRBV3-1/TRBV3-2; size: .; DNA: TGTGCCAGCAGCCAATTTATCGACAGCCCCTATGGCTACACCTTC; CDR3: CASSQFIDSPYGYTF
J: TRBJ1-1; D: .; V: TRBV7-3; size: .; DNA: TGTGCCAGCAGCTTGTACTTGAACACTGAAGCTTTCTTT; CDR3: CASSLYLNTEAFF
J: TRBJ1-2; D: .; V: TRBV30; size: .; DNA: TGTGCCTGGAGCCGGGACATTAAGGATCACTATGGCTACACCTTC; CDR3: CAWSRDIKDHYGYTF
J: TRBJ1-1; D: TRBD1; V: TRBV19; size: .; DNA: TGTGCCAGTAGTACCGGGACAGGAAGTACTGAAGCTTTCTTT; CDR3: CASSTGTGSTEAFF
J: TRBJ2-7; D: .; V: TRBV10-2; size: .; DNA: TGCGCCAGCCAAACAGGGTGGATCTACGAGCAGTACTTC; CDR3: CASQTGWIYEQYF
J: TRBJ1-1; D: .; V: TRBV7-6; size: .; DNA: TGTGCCAGCAGCAGAGGGTTGGACACTGAAGCTTTCTTT; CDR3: CASSRGLDTEAFF
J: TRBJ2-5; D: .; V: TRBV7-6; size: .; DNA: TGTGCCAGCAGCCCCCAGGCTATGTACCAAGAGACCCAGTACTTC; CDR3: CASSPQAMYQETQYF
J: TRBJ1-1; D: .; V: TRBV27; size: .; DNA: TGTGCCAGCAGTTTAGGGAGCGTTAGGAACACTGAAGCTTTCTTT; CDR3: CASSLGSVRNTEAFF
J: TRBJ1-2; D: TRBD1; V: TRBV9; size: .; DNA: TGTGCCAGCAGCGAGGCCCTAGGACAGGGGTATGGCTACACCTTC; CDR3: CASSEALGQGYGYTF
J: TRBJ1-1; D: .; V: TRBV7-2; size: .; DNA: TGTGCCAGCAGCTTCGGGACAAACACTGAAGCTTTCTTT; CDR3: CASSFGTNTEAFF
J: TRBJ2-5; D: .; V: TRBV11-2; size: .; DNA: TGTGCCAGCAGCTTATCGCTCGCGGGGCAAGAGACCCAGTACTTC; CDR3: CASSLSLAGQETQYF
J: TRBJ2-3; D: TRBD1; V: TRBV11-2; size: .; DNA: TGTGCCAGCGGGGGACAGGGGAGAGATACGCAGTATTTT; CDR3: CASGGQGRDTQYF
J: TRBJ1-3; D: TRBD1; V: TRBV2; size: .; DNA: TGTGCCAGCAGAGACTACAGGGGCGGCTCTGGAAACACCATATATTTT; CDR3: CASRDYRGGSGNTIYF
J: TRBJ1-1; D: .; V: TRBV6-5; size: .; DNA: TGTGCCAGCAGCGCGGCGGCGCGGATCGTCACTGAAGCTTTCTTT; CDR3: CASSAAARIVTEAFF
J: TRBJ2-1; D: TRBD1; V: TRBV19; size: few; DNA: TGTGCCAGTACCCCCACAGGGGGCTCCTACAATGAGCAGTTCTTC; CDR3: CASTPTGGSYNEQFF
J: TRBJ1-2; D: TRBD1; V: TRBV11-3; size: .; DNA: TGTGCCAGCAGGCCCGGGACAGGGGGACATGGCTACACCTTC; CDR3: CASRPGTGGHGYTF
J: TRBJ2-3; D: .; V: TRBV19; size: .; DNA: TGTGCCAGTAGGGGCCCCACGGATACGCAGTATTTT; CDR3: CASRGPTDTQYF
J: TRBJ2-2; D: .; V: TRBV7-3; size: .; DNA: TGTGCCAGCAGCTCAGCGGCGGCGAACACCGGGGAGCTGTTTTTT; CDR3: CASSSAAANTGELFF
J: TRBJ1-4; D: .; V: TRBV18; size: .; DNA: TGTGCCAGCTCACCACCGTCTTTAGGGGGTAATGAAAAACTGTTTTTT; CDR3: CASSPPSLGGNEKLFF
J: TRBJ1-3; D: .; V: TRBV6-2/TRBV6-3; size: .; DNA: TGTGCCAGCAGTTATAATCCGAGCTCTGGAAACACCATATATTTT; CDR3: CASSYNPSSGNTIYF
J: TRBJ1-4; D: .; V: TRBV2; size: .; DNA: TGTGCCAGCAATCTTTTCGGGAGAGAAAAACTGTTTTTT; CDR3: CASNLFGREKLFF
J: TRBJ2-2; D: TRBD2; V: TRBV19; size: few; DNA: TGTGCCAGCGCCTCGACTAGCGGAGGGGCCGGGGAGCTGTTTTTT; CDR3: CASASTSGGAGELFF
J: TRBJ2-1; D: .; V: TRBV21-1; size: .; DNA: TGTGCCAGCAGCAAAATTTGTACTTCCAATGAGCAGTTCTTC; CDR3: CASSKICTSNEQFF
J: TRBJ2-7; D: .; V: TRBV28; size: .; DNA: TGTGCCAGCCAGGGTGGCCTCTACGAGCAGTACTTC; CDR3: CASQGGLYEQYF
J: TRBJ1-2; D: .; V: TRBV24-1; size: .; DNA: TGTGCCACTTCGACAGGTGATAACTATGGCTACACCTTC; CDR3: CATSTGDNYGYTF
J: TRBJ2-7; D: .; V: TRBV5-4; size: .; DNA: TGTGCCAGCAGCTTGGGGACAACCAGCGAGCAGTACTTC; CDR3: CASSLGTTSEQYF
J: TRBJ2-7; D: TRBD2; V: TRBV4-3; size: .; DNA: TGCGCCAGCAGCCAAGTTTGGGGCGGGAGCTCCTACGAGCAGTACTTC; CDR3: CASSQVWGGSSYEQYF
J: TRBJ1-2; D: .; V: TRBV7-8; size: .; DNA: TGTGCCAGCGGAGGACAGAACTATGGCTACACCTTC; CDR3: CASGGQNYGYTF
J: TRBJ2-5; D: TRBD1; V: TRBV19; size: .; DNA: TGTGCCACCACAACAGGGGGCGCGGGAGAGACCCAGTACTTC; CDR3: CATTTGGAGETQYF
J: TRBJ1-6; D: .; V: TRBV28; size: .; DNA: TGTGCCAGCAGCCCTGCAGGGGCTGGGAATTCACCCCTCCACTTT; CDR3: CASSPAGAGNSPLHF
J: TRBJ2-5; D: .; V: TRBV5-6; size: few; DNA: TGTGCCAGCAGCTTCCAACAGGGAACAGAGACCCAGTACTTC; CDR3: CASSFQQGTETQYF
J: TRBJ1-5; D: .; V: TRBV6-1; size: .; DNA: TGTGCCAGCAGTGGGGGGGGAATCCATAGCAATCAGCCCCAGCATTTT; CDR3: CASSGGGIHSNQPQHF
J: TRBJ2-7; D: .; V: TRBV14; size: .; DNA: TGTGCCAGCAGCTCAGATTCCTACGAGCAGTACTTC; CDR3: CASSSDSYEQYF
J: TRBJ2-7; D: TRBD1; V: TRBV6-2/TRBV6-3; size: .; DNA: TGTGCCAGCAGTTACTCGACGGTTGGGACAGGGGGCACGCAGTACTTC; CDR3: CASSYSTVGTGGTQYF
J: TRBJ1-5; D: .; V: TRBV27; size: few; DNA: TGTGCCAGCAGTATTTGGGGCGGACAGCCCCAGCATTTT; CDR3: CASSIWGGQPQHF
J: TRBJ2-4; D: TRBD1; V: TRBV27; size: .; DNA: TGTGCCAGCAGTTTATCGGACAGGGGGAACATTCAGTACTTC; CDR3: CASSLSDRGNIQYF
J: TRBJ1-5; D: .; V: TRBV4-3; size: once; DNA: TGCGCCAGCAGCCAGGAACAGGGACTACGGCCCCAGCATTTT; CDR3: CASSQEQGLRPQHF
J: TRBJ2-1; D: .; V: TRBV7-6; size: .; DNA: TGTGCCAGCAGCCAACTCTACAATGAGCAGTTCTTC; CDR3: CASSQLYNEQFF